This TCR beta chain is drawn from a study of T cell repertoires in cytomegalovirus infection. Looking at the study overall: Public TCR beta signatures were indicative of both CMV infection and a matching HLA type.

Using its own MiXCR run on the reads, TCRdb lists one record per CDR3 protein. The table records some 300,000 distinct CDR3 sequences, around a sixth of them present only once. This clonotype was counted many times. This CDR3 is 14 amino acids long. The germline V gene has CDR1 SGHTA and CDR2 FQGNSA. Unmatched junction bases numbered 2, after V lost 5 bases and J lost 2 bases. This chain links TRBV7-2 with TRBJ2-5; 10 bases align to TRBD1. The sequence was obtained from a human donor in good health (CMV status not recorded). Some clones in this sample may be carry-over from other donors' samples. The specimen was PBMCs. The CDR3 DNA reads TGTGCCAGCAGCAAGGGACAGGGGCAAGAGACCCAGTACTTC. This translates into CASSKGQGQETQYF.